These 30 T cell receptor beta chains originate from one sample sequenced in a study of cytomegalovirus exposure and HLA in healthy donors. PCR was performed using 60 Vbeta and 13 Jbeta primers. TCRdb's copy holds only in-frame clones and misses some; the assay was immunoSEQ multiplex PCR. The clone table shows about 200,000 clones, with the ten largest holding roughly 1.2%. The source material was PBMCs. The receptors were gathered from a girl aged 2 to 9 in good health and CMV-seropositive.

The rearrangement uses TRBV14 and TRBJ1-2, with D perhaps TRBD1 (5 bases). This CDR3 is built from 16 residues. CDR1 SGHDN and CDR2 FVKESK come from the germline V gene. Deletions cut 1 base from V and 4 bases from J, with 16 bases between. The DNA of the CDR3 is TGTGCCAGCAGCCAAGTTCAGGGTTGGACGACCTATGGCTACACCTTC. This translates into CASSQVQGWTTYGYTF.

The V call is TRBV18, the J call TRBJ1-2; 8 nucleotides match TRBD1. The ends lost 3 bases at V and 0 bases at J; junction bases unmatched: 9. Per the germline V gene, CDR1 is KGHSH and CDR2 is LQKENI. The CDR3 is made up of 17 amino acids. The CDR3 DNA is TGTGCCAGCTCACCTCAGGGGGCCTTGGGTACTAACTATGGCTACACCTTC. Translating it yields CASSPQGALGTNYGYTF.

This chain uses TRBV19 with TRBJ2-5; 7 nucleotides align to TRBD2. The tail of the sequence fits TRBJ2-7 better, so the J call may be wrong. The CDR3 consists of 14 residues. Germline lookup yields CDR1 LNHDA and CDR2 SQIVND (reference sequence). DNA for the CDR3: TGTGCCAGTAGTAGGGAGGGAGTCAAGGGCGAGCAGTACTTC. Translation: CASSREGVKGEQYF.

The rearrangement uses TRBV5-5 and TRBJ1-4; D uncertain. CDR1 SGHKS and CDR2 YYEKEE come from the germline V gene (reference sequence). V was clipped by 4 bases and J by 8 bases, with 12 bases between them. CDR3 length equals 13 residues. CDR3 loop: CASSQVVGEKLFF. CDR3 bases: TGTGCCAGCAGCCAGGTTGTAGGAGAAAAACTGTTTTTT.

This rearrangement joins TRBV11-3 to TRBJ2-5; TRBD2 matches 7 bases. The DNA end is more similar to TRBJ2-7, so the J call may be wrong. Germline lookup yields CDR1 SGHNT and CDR2 YENEEA. The CDR3 consists of 14 residues. DNA of the CDR3: TGTGCCAGCAGCTTAGTCGGCGGGAGCGACGAGCAGTACTTC. This codes for CASSLVGGSDEQYF.

V and J are TRBV28 and TRBJ2-1; D call uncertain. V dropped 0 bases and J dropped 8 bases, with 26 bases sitting between them. The CDR3 is 19 amino acids. CDR1 is MDHEN and CDR2 is SYDVKM in the germline V gene. The CDR3 DNA reads as TGTGCCAGCAGTTTATGCTGCCATCTCTCACCTAGTCTCACGGATGAGCAGTTCTTC. Protein product: CASSLCCHLSPSLTDEQFF.

As DNA, the CDR3 is TGTGCCAGCAGTTTATCCAGGGCCTATATGAACACTGAAGCTTTCTTT. Amino acid sequence: CASSLSRAYMNTEAFF. This chain joins TRBV28 and TRBJ1-1, with D possibly matching TRBD1 (5 bases). This CDR3 is built from 16 residues. Germline V lookup: CDR1 MDHEN, CDR2 SYDVKM. Trimming removed 1 base at V and 0 bases at J, with 12 bases between.

The chain recombines TRBV6-5 with TRBJ1-4; 7 bases fit TRBD1. With V trimmed by 4 bases and J by 6 bases, 11 bases remained unmatched. In germline, CDR1 is MNHEY, CDR2 SVGAGI. The CDR3 is made up of 16 amino acids. Written as DNA, the CDR3 is TGTGCCAGCAGTTCAACACCGGGACAGCGTGATGAAAAACTGTTTTTT. Residues: CASSSTPGQRDEKLFF.

This rearrangement joins TRBV5-6 to TRBJ1-2; D possibly corresponds to TRBD1 (5 bases). CDR3 length equals 12 residues. V lost 0 bases and J lost 14, with 14 bases in between. CDR1 and CDR2 (germline): SGHDT, YYEEEE. The CDR3 coding sequence is TGTGCCAGCAGCTTGGAACCGGGGGGGTTTACCTTC. It specifies CASSLEPGGFTF.

The chain recombines TRBV7-2 with TRBJ1-2, with 7 bases identical to TRBD1. V shed 1 base and J 4 bases; nucleotides not matched to a gene: 9. CDR1 is SGHTA, CDR2 FQGNSA, per germline. This CDR3 is built from 16 residues. The CDR3 nucleotides read TGTGCCAGCAGCTTAGGTACGGACAGGACATTCTATGGCTACACCTTC. This translates into CASSLGTDRTFYGYTF.

The chain joins TRBV27 to TRBJ2-7; 8 bases align to TRBD2. Per germline, CDR1 MNHEY and CDR2 SMNVEV (reference sequence). The CDR3 runs 15 residues. V trimming: 11 bases; J trimming: 3 bases; junction bases outside the gene matches: 15. The CDR3 sequence is CASRDPKGLDYEQYF. For the CDR3, the DNA is TGTGCCTCAAGGGACCCGAAGGGACTAGACTACGAGCAGTACTTC.

This chain uses TRBV28 with TRBJ1-1; no clear D gene. The V end was cut by 7 bases, the J end by 6 bases, with 6 bases between. The CDR3 is made up of 10 amino acids. Germline V gives CDR1 MDHEN, CDR2 SYDVKM. The CDR3 sequence is CASIGPEAFF. CDR3 coding DNA: TGTGCCAGCATTGGCCCTGAAGCTTTCTTT.

The V call is TRBV5-1, the J call TRBJ2-6; no clear D gene. The CDR3 runs 14 residues. Germline CDR1 SGHRS, CDR2 YFSETQ. Trimming pared 1 base from V and 0 bases from J, leaving 2 bases between. The DNA of the CDR3 is TGCGCCAGCAGCTTGCTCTCTGGGGCCAACGTCCTGACTTTC. Protein product: CASSLLSGANVLTF.

The V call is TRBV9, the J call TRBJ2-7; 8 bases are a match to TRBD1. Germline V lookup: CDR1 SGDLS, CDR2 YYNGEE. The CDR3 extends over 14 amino acids. With V trimmed by 2 bases and J by 6 bases, 7 bases remained unmatched. The CDR3 DNA reads as TGTGCCAGCAGCGTCAAAGGACAGGGAGGCGAGCAGTACTTC. Amino acids: CASSVKGQGGEQYF. The variable domain in full, completed from reference TRBV9 and TRBJ2-7, reads DSGVTQTPKHLITATGQRVTLRCSPRSGDLSVYWYQQSLDQGLQFLIQYYNGEERAKGNILERFSAQQFPDLHSELNLSSLELGDSALYFCASSVKGQGGEQYFGPGTRLTVT.

The CDR3 here is CASSLALRSDSKDEQFF. CDR3 coding DNA: TGTGCCAGCAGCTTAGCGCTTCGTTCAGACAGTAAGGATGAGCAGTTCTTC. The J gene is TRBJ2-1, the V gene TRBV11-1, with D possibly TRBD1 on 5 matching bases. CDR1 and CDR2 (germline): SGHAT, FQDESV (reference sequence). The CDR3 length is 17 residues. V was clipped by 0 bases and J by 8 bases, with 20 bases between them.

The CDR3 sequence: CASSIITGGKDTQYF. The CDR3 DNA reads as TGTGCCAGTAGTATTATTACAGGGGGCAAAGATACGCAGTATTTT. The chain joins TRBV19 to TRBJ2-3; 9 nucleotides agree with TRBD1. This CDR3 comprises 15 residues. CDR1 is LNHDA and CDR2 is SQIVND in the germline V gene (reference sequence). V dropped 3 bases and J dropped 5; count of bases not matched to a gene: 6. Looking up the rest from reference TRBV19 and TRBJ2-3 gives the full variable domain: DGGITQSPKYLFRKEGQNVTLSCEQNLNHDAMYWYRQDPGQGLRLIYYSQIVNDFQKGDIAEGYSVSREKKESFPLTVTSAQKNPTAFYLCASSIITGGKDTQYFGPGTRLTVL.

The V gene is TRBV19, the J gene TRBJ1-5, with D perhaps TRBD1 (5 bases). The CDR3 sequence is 14 residues long. Trimming left V 4 bases short and J 6 bases short, with 13 bases between. The germline CDR1 and CDR2 sequences are LNHDA and SQIVND (reference sequence). CDR3 protein: CASSKAGRRQPQHF. CDR3 bases: TGTGCCAGTAGTAAGGCAGGGAGGCGTCAGCCCCAGCATTTT. Supplemented by reference TRBV19 and TRBJ1-5, the full variable domain reads DGGITQSPKYLFRKEGQNVTLSCEQNLNHDAMYWYRQDPGQGLRLIYYSQIVNDFQKGDIAEGYSVSREKKESFPLTVTSAQKNPTAFYLCASSKAGRRQPQHFGDGTRLSIL.

V is TRBV27 and J is TRBJ2-2; possible D gene TRBD2, 7 bases. V lost 7 bases and J lost 4, with 16 bases in between. Germline V lookup: CDR1 MNHEY, CDR2 SMNVEV (reference sequence). There are 15 residues in the CDR3. In DNA form, the CDR3 reads TGTGCCAGCATTGGGCGGGGGCGAGGCACCGGGGAGCTGTTTTTT. Translated, it gives CASIGRGRGTGELFF.

The chain carries TRBV4-2 and TRBJ2-5; TRBD2 is a possible D gene (5 bases). The CDR3 runs 15 residues. V dropped 0 bases and J dropped 2 bases, with 10 bases sitting between them. Germline V CDR1 and CDR2: LGHNA, YNFKEQ. The CDR3 protein is CASSQEWESQETQYF. CDR3 coding DNA: TGTGCCAGCAGCCAAGAGTGGGAGAGTCAAGAGACCCAGTACTTC.

As DNA, the CDR3 is TGTGCCAGCAGTTTCAGCGGGAGGGCCTACAATGAGCAGTTCTTC. Its protein product is CASSFSGRAYNEQFF. The chain recombines TRBV28 with TRBJ2-1, with 10 nucleotides matching TRBD2. This CDR3 region has 15 residues. Germline CDR1 MDHEN, CDR2 SYDVKM. Unmatched junction bases numbered 1, after V lost 3 bases and J lost 2 bases.

This rearrangement joins TRBV7-6 to TRBJ2-7, with 7 bases that match TRBD2. Germline CDR1 reads SGHVS; CDR2 reads FNYEAQ. The CDR3 has 16 amino acids. V was pared by 2 bases and J by 1 base, with 8 bases of the junction left unmatched. This CDR3 is CASSLNSGQYSYEQYF. In DNA, the CDR3 is TGTGCCAGCAGCTTAAATAGCGGGCAGTATTCCTACGAGCAGTACTTC.

The V gene is TRBV29-1, the J gene TRBJ2-2; 13 positions agree with TRBD2. The germline CDR1 and CDR2 sequences are SQVTM and ANQGSEA. V lost 7 bases and J lost 4; bases outside the gene matches: 15. The length of the CDR3 is 18 residues. The CDR3: CSASGTSGNRGGTGELFF. The CDR3 region has the DNA TGCAGCGCCTCCGGGACTAGCGGGAACCGCGGGGGCACCGGGGAGCTGTTTTTT.

This sequence joins TRBV19 and TRBJ2-7, with 9 bases lining up with TRBD1. The CDR3 covers 16 residues. CDR1 and CDR2 from the germline V gene are LNHDA and SQIVND (reference sequence). V trimming: 4 bases; J trimming: 3 bases; junction bases outside the gene matches: 10. The CDR3 reads CASSTTGTGKIYEQYF. DNA of the CDR3: TGTGCCAGTAGTACAACCGGGACAGGGAAAATCTACGAGCAGTACTTC.

The genes are TRBV14 and TRBJ1-1; 8 nucleotides match TRBD1. The CDR3 extends over 17 amino acids. J gave up 0 bases and V 2 bases, and 8 bases lay outside the gene matches. Germline CDR1 reads SGHDN; CDR2 reads FVKESK. The CDR3 protein is CASSQQGAKSLNTEAFF. CDR3 nucleotides: TGTGCCAGCAGCCAACAGGGGGCCAAATCCCTGAACACTGAAGCTTTCTTT.

The chain has TRBV5-4 and TRBJ2-7; 11 nucleotides align to TRBD2. J lost 0 bases, V lost 3 bases, and 8 bases had no gene match. CDR3 length: 17 amino acids. Per germline, CDR1 SGHNT and CDR2 YYREEE (reference sequence). CDR3: CASSWGGTSGASYEQYF. CDR3 nucleotide sequence: TGTGCCAGCAGCTGGGGGGGGACTAGCGGAGCCTCCTACGAGCAGTACTTC.

V gene TRBV7-2 combines with J gene TRBJ1-1; 7 positions match TRBD1. This CDR3 has 14 residues. After removal of 5 bases from V and 3 bases from J, the junction contained 6 bases not matched to a gene. Germline CDR1 reads SGHTA; CDR2 reads FQGNSA. As DNA, the CDR3 is TGTGCCAGCAGCCTGAATACAGGGGACACTGAAGCTTTCTTT. Protein sequence: CASSLNTGDTEAFF.

The chain uses TRBV2 and TRBJ2-5; 10 bases are a match to TRBD1. V lost 3 bases to trimming and J lost 1 base; unmatched junction nucleotides: 5. The CDR3 length is 16 residues. Germline V gene lookup returns CDR1 SNHLY and CDR2 FYNNEI. The CDR3 sequence is CASSDRTGGPQETQYF. The CDR3 nucleotides read TGTGCCAGCAGTGATCGGACAGGGGGTCCCCAAGAGACCCAGTACTTC.

This rearrangement joins TRBV7-6 to TRBJ1-1; D gene ambiguous. V was trimmed by 4 bases and J by 6 bases, leaving 9 bases between them. The germline gives CDR1 SGHVS, CDR2 FNYEAQ. The CDR3 spans 12 residues. In DNA, the CDR3 is TGTGCCAGCAGCTCCTCCGGGGCTGAAGCTTTCTTT. Translated: CASSSSGAEAFF. The full variable domain, in which reference TRBV7-6 and TRBJ1-1 provide the parts outside the CDR3, is GAGVSQSPRYKVTKRGQDVALRCDPISGHVSLYWYRQALGQGPEFLTYFNYEAQQDKSGLPNDRFSAERPEGSISTLTIQRTEQRDSAMYRCASSSSGAEAFFGQGTRLTVV.

This chain uses TRBV9 with TRBJ2-3; tentative D call: TRBD1 (5 bases). Germline V gene data show CDR1 as SGDLS and CDR2 as YYNGEE. The length of the CDR3 is 15 residues. Trimming cost V 6 bases and J 4 bases, with 18 bases left between them. The CDR3 protein is CASIPDSPSADTQYF. CDR3 nucleotide sequence: TGTGCCAGCATCCCCGACAGTCCCTCGGCAGATACGCAGTATTTT.

This chain links TRBV10-3 with TRBJ2-3; the D gene is possibly TRBD2 (5 bases). Trimming cost V 11 bases and J 2 bases, with 14 bases left between them. The CDR3 spans 13 residues. The germline CDR1 and CDR2 sequences are ENHRY and SYGVKD. The CDR3 bases are TGTGCCTCCTCCCGGGATCCCACAGATACGCAGTATTTT. Translating it yields CASSRDPTDTQYF.